This is a list of T cell receptor beta chains from one sample in a study of cytomegalovirus exposure and HLA in healthy donors. The table came from immunoSEQ multiplex PCR; TCRdb's copy has only in-frame clones and leaves some out. Among about 130,000 clones listed, around 79% were seen once. What was sequenced was PBMCs. The origin of the receptors is a woman aged 40 to 50 in good health and CMV-seropositive. Each CDR3 is given with its conserved first and last residue. Each record gives: D gene, V gene, CDR3 length, J gene, CDR3 protein. A D gene is named only where the DNA matches it firmly.

.	TRBV9	13	TRBJ2-5	CASSDQGYETQYF
.	TRBV4-1	13	TRBJ2-2	CASRITSTGELFF
TRBD2	TRBV6-4	16	TRBJ2-1	CASSESTSQDHNEQFF
TRBD1	TRBV19	16	TRBJ2-3	CASNYLSGQGTDTQYF
TRBD1	TRBV28	14	TRBJ2-1	CASSTGQAYNEQFF
TRBD2	TRBV9	18	TRBJ2-1	CASSVVDLGTRGYNEQFF
.	TRBV11-2	14	TRBJ2-1	CASSLEQGPNEQFF
TRBD1	TRBV5-6	16	TRBJ2-6	CASSSGTGDGANVLTF
.	TRBV7-6	15	TRBJ2-3	CASSLPQGFTDTQYF
.	TRBV30	16	TRBJ1-1	CAWSVQVGQKGPEAFF
TRBD1	TRBV7-9	13	TRBJ2-7	CASVSGQGNEQYF
.	TRBV2	14	TRBJ2-7	CASREDSSMGKQYF
TRBD2	TRBV5-1	18	TRBJ2-1	CASSLAPTSRSSYNEQFF
TRBD1	TRBV30	14	TRBJ2-7	CAWMPGQRPYEQYF
.	TRBV18	15	TRBJ1-5	CASSPDSLINQPQHF
.	TRBV30	14	TRBJ1-6	CAWNTGSYNSPLHF
.	TRBV6-1	14	TRBJ1-2	CASSEGGHDYGYTF
.	TRBV6-5	15	TRBJ1-5	CASSYNGASNQPQHF
TRBD1	TRBV27	15	TRBJ1-2	CASSPGTGGSYGYTF
.	TRBV19	12	TRBJ2-2	CASNSWSGELFF
TRBD1	TRBV7-9	13	TRBJ1-1	CAILGGEDTEAFF
.	TRBV28	14	TRBJ2-2	CASTLAAPGRELFF
.	TRBV9	13	TRBJ1-2	CASSVGGNYGYTF
.	TRBV7-2	18	TRBJ2-1	CASSLRGASQISYNEQFF
.	TRBV7-3	13	TRBJ1-1	CASRQGSNTEAFF
.	TRBV4-1	15	TRBJ2-7	CASSQERGSSYEQYF
TRBD1	TRBV6-1	15	TRBJ1-5	CASSEATGGGQPQHF
.	TRBV2	14	TRBJ1-6	CASSSGFSYSPLHF
TRBD1	TRBV28	16	TRBJ1-5	CASRSVRQGGSQPQHF
.	TRBV6-5	15	TRBJ1-6	CASRPDKGQGSPLHF